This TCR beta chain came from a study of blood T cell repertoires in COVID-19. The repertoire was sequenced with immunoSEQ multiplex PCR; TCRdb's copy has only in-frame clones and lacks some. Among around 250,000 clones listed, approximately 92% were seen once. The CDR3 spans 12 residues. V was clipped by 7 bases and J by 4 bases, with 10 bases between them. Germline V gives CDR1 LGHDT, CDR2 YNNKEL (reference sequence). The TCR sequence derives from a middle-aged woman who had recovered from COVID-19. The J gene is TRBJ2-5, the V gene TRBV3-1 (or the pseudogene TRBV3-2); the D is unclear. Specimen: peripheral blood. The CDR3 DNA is TGTGCCAGCACCCTCCCCGGAGAGACCCAGTACTTC. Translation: CASTLPGETQYF.